This T cell receptor beta chain was observed in a study of cytomegalovirus exposure and HLA in healthy donors. CDR1 MNHEY and CDR2 SVGAGI come from the germline V gene. The length of the CDR3 is 15 residues. J was trimmed by 5 bases and V by 6 bases; bases with no gene match: 6. Clones were sequenced by immunoSEQ multiplex PCR, and TCRdb holds only the in-frame ones, with some missing. Among approximately 150,000 clones listed, 91% were seen once. V usage is TRBV6-5 and J usage is TRBJ2-3, with 12 bases fitting TRBD2. This TCR was recovered from a woman younger than 35 in good health and CMV-seropositive. Source material: PBMCs. DNA of the CDR3: TGTGCCAGCAGCGACCTAGCGGGAGGGAGAGATACGCAGTATTTT. Translation gives CASSDLAGGRDTQYF.